This TCR beta chain was sequenced in a study of OX40 agonist ivuxolimab in advanced cancers. Study-wide background: Earlier anti-PD-1, anti-PD-L1 or anti-CTLA-4 therapy was permitted; over 35% had received some. Two cutaneous melanoma patients and one hepatocellular carcinoma patient, three in all, had partial responses. The study's findings and limits: More expanded clones were found, on average, in CD8+ than in CD4+ T cells. Clonal expansion was seen in CD4+ and CD8+ blood T cells by week 6 at 0.1 to 3.0 mg/kg.

Notes on this clone: Its antigen is not known.

TCRdb keeps only in-frame clones here, not all; method: immunoSEQ multiplex PCR. Of 20,000 to 25,000 clones listed, more than 65% are singletons. The source material was CD4+ or CD8+ T cells sorted from blood, sampled in a trial of the OX40 agonist ivuxolimab. The receptor's source is an adult with an advanced solid tumor such as melanoma, head and neck, liver or kidney cancer.

The CDR3 coding sequence is TGTGCCAGCAGCTTAGTTCCAGGGGTAACTACGGGCGAGCAGTACTTC. Amino acid sequence: CASSLVPGVTTGEQYF. The genes are TRBV7-9 and TRBJ2-7; possibly TRBD1 for D (6 bases). Germline V CDR1 and CDR2: SEHNR, FQNEAQ (reference sequence). This CDR3 spans 16 amino acids. The V gene lost 1 base and the J gene lost 6 bases, with 19 bases spanning the gap.